Listed here are 15 T cell receptor beta chains from one sample, sequenced in a study of PD-1 blockade in classical Hodgkin lymphoma. Here immunoSEQ multiplex PCR was the method, and the copy in TCRdb shows in-frame clones only, minus some. The top ten hold more than 7.5% of the sample, which has tens of thousands of clones, around nine tenths seen once. Each patient experienced a relapse that followed autologous stem cell transplantation, and brentuximab vedotin exposure varied. This specimen consisted of peripheral blood mononuclear cells (PBMCs), obtained at baseline. The receptors were gathered from a human donor with classical Hodgkin lymphoma.

The chain joins TRBV11-1 to TRBJ2-3, with D tentatively TRBD2 (6 bases). Germline values: CDR1 SGHAT, CDR2 FQDESV (reference sequence). Trimming cost V 2 bases and J 2 bases, with 14 bases left between them. The CDR3 sequence is 16 residues long. CDR3 coding DNA: TGTGCCAGCAGCTTAAGGGTGGCGGGGCTCACAGATACGCAGTATTTT. This gives the protein CASSLRVAGLTDTQYF.

The V and J genes are TRBV6-1 and TRBJ2-7, with unresolved D. V was trimmed by 3 bases and J by 6 bases, leaving 6 bases between them. The CDR3 sequence is 11 residues long. Germline CDR1 reads MNHNS; CDR2 reads SASEGT. The CDR3 is CASSDAGEQYF. The CDR3 DNA follows: TGTGCCAGCAGTGACGCTGGCGAGCAGTACTTC.

The chain has TRBV4-1 and TRBJ2-5; D is unclear. Germline CDR1 reads MGHRA; CDR2 reads YSYEKL. The V and J ends lost 5 bases and 3 bases respectively, with 13 bases between them. The CDR3 has 14 residues. In DNA, the CDR3 is TGCGCCAGCAGCTTCTCGGGCCAAAAAGAGACCCAGTACTTC. Translation gives CASSFSGQKETQYF.

The J gene is TRBJ1-1, the V gene TRBV19, with unresolved D. Trimming shortened V by 4 bases and J by 3 bases, and 6 bases separated the two germline ends. This CDR3 is built from 12 residues. CDR1 LNHDA and CDR2 SQIVND come from the germline V gene (reference sequence). In DNA, the CDR3 is TGTGCCAGTAGTACGTGGGACACTGAAGCTTTCTTT. Residues: CASSTWDTEAFF.

For the CDR3, the DNA is TGTGCCAGTACGGGCCACCGGAACACTGAAGCTTTCTTT. Residues: CASTGHRNTEAFF. This chain links TRBV6-6 with TRBJ1-1; D is unclear. CDR1 and CDR2 (germline): MNHNY, SVGAGI (reference sequence). The V end was cut by 9 bases, the J end by 1 base, with 12 bases between. This CDR3 comprises 13 residues.

The chain carries TRBV2 and TRBJ1-5, with TRBD1 matching 11 bases. With V trimmed by 4 bases and J by 5 bases, 4 bases remained unmatched. CDR1 SNHLY and CDR2 FYNNEI come from the germline V gene. CDR3 length: 15 residues. The CDR3 protein is CASSGTGGRYQPQHF. The DNA for the CDR3 is TGTGCCAGCAGTGGGACAGGGGGCCGATATCAGCCCCAGCATTTT. The full variable domain, with the rest looked up from reference TRBV2 and TRBJ1-5, is EPEVTQTPSHQVTQMGQEVILRCVPISNHLYFYWYRQILGQKVEFLVSFYNNEISEKSEIFDDQFSVERPDGSNFTLKIRSTKLEDSAMYFCASSGTGGRYQPQHFGDGTRLSIL.

V is TRBV5-6 and J is TRBJ2-5; D perhaps matches TRBD1 (5 bases). This CDR3 contains 15 residues. Per the germline V gene, CDR1 is SGHDT and CDR2 is YYEEEE. V was trimmed by 1 base and J by 4 bases, leaving 14 bases between them. The CDR3 DNA reads as TGTGCCAGCAGCTTGTTCACAGGCGGTAGAGAGACCCAGTACTTC. Translating gives CASSLFTGGRETQYF.

The chain carries TRBV5-1 and TRBJ2-2, with a weak D call TRBD1 (5 bases). The V end was cut by 0 bases, the J end by 7 bases, with 13 bases between. Germline lookup yields CDR1 SGHRS and CDR2 YFSETQ. CDR3 length equals 15 residues. CDR3 loop: CASSLVRQGGGELFF. The CDR3 bases are TGCGCCAGCAGCTTGGTTCGGCAGGGTGGCGGGGAGCTGTTTTTT.

This chain links TRBV7-2 with TRBJ2-3, with TRBD1 matching 8 bases. This CDR3 is built from 13 residues. With 5 bases clipped from V and 15 bases from J, the junction kept 13 bases outside the gene matches. Per the germline V gene, CDR1 is SGHTA and CDR2 is FQGNSA. As DNA, the CDR3 is TGTGCCAGCAGCCCAGGGGTCGGACAGGGAGGTTATTTT. As protein: CASSPGVGQGGYF.

This chain joins TRBV2 and TRBJ2-5; the D is unclear. The germline V gene has CDR1 SNHLY and CDR2 FYNNEI. V gave up 4 bases and J gave up 5 bases, with 11 bases separating them. CDR3 length: 13 amino acids. This CDR3 is CASSVGARETQYF. DNA for the CDR3: TGTGCCAGCAGTGTGGGCGCGAGGGAGACCCAGTACTTC. The full variable domain, with the rest looked up from reference TRBV2 and TRBJ2-5, is EPEVTQTPSHQVTQMGQEVILRCVPISNHLYFYWYRQILGQKVEFLVSFYNNEISEKSEIFDDQFSVERPDGSNFTLKIRSTKLEDSAMYFCASSVGARETQYFGPGTRLLVL.

This chain uses TRBV5-1 with TRBJ2-7, with TRBD1 matching 8 bases. This CDR3 region has 12 residues. The trim removed 1 base at V and 6 bases at J, leaving 0 bases unmatched. Germline lookup yields CDR1 SGHRS and CDR2 YFSETQ. The DNA for the CDR3 is TGCGCCAGCAGCTTGACAGGGGGCGAGCAGTACTTC. It translates to CASSLTGGEQYF.

This chain links TRBV6-1 with TRBJ2-5, with D uncertain. In germline, CDR1 is MNHNS, CDR2 SASEGT. There are 14 residues in the CDR3. Trimming removed 8 bases at V and 5 bases at J, with 18 bases between. CDR3 protein: CASFRSPLQETQYF. For the CDR3, the DNA is TGTGCCAGCTTCCGCAGTCCCCTGCAGGAGACCCAGTACTTC.

The rearrangement uses TRBV7-9 and TRBJ2-5; D unresolved. With 4 bases removed from V and 2 bases from J, the gap between germline ends came to 14 bases. The CDR3 length is 15 residues. Looked up from germline, CDR1 is SEHNR and CDR2 is FQNEAQ (reference sequence). The CDR3 DNA is TGTGCCAGCAGCTCAGCCTTGTCGGAACAAGAGACCCAGTACTTC. This gives the protein CASSSALSEQETQYF.

The chain links TRBV7-6 to TRBJ1-2; D gene ambiguous. The V end was cut by 0 bases, the J end by 2 bases, with 13 bases between. Germline V CDR1 and CDR2: SGHVS, FNYEAQ. The CDR3 spans 16 residues. CDR3 coding DNA: TGTGCCAGCAGCTTAGCGGGCAGCGCTACAAACTATGGCTACACCTTC. Its protein product is CASSLAGSATNYGYTF.

This chain connects TRBV7-9 to TRBJ1-1; D remains unclear. This CDR3 spans 13 amino acids. V shed 7 bases and J shed 3 bases, with 12 bases lying between them. The V gene's germline CDR1 is SEHNR and CDR2 FQNEAQ (reference sequence). CDR3 residues: CASTTVGYTEAFF. In nucleotides, the CDR3 is TGTGCCAGCACCACCGTGGGCTACACTGAAGCTTTCTTT.